These 28 T cell receptor beta chains came from one sample sequenced in a study of blood T cell repertoires in COVID-19. This table comes from immunoSEQ multiplex PCR, and its TCRdb copy is limited to in-frame clones, with some not included. Counted here are roughly 20,000 clones, approximately 86% occurring once; the ten biggest clones make up over 6.5%. The specimen was peripheral blood. Every receptor here comes from a human donor in a cohort sampled during active COVID-19. The donor label of this sample is uncertain.

The chain employs TRBV5-4 and TRBJ1-2; the D gene is possibly TRBD1 (5 bases). This CDR3 has 13 amino acids. Germline loops: CDR1 SGHNT, CDR2 YYREEE (reference sequence). V shed 6 bases and J shed 5 bases, with 14 bases lying between them. The chain's CDR3 is CASTVAGVYGYTF. The DNA of the CDR3 is TGTGCCAGCACCGTTGCGGGGGTTTATGGCTACACCTTC. The full variable domain, rest sourced from reference TRBV5-4 and TRBJ1-2, is ETGVTQSPTHLIKTRGQQVTLRCSSQSGHNTVSWYQQALGQGPQFIFQYYREEENGRGNFPPRFSGLQFPNYSSELNVNALELDDSALYLCASTVAGVYGYTFGSGTRLTVV.

This chain uses TRBV12-3 or TRBV12-4 with TRBJ1-5; 9 nucleotides match TRBD1. V lost 6 bases to trimming and J lost 7 bases; unmatched junction nucleotides: 4. The CDR3 is 13 residues long. Here the CDR3 reads CASRGQGGQPQHF. Written as DNA, the CDR3 is TGTGCCAGCAGGGGACAGGGAGGACAGCCCCAGCATTTT.

The V and J genes are TRBV19 and TRBJ2-3, with a possible D match to TRBD2 (6 bases). The CDR3 is made up of 14 amino acids. Germline V CDR1 and CDR2: LNHDA, SQIVND (reference sequence). V dropped 9 bases and J dropped 2 bases, with 15 bases sitting between them. Here the CDR3 reads CASGGAGDTDTQYF. The DNA of the CDR3 is TGTGCCAGCGGCGGAGCGGGCGACACAGATACGCAGTATTTT.

J is TRBJ1-5 and V is TRBV28; no clear D gene. The germline V gene has CDR1 MDHEN and CDR2 SYDVKM. The CDR3 totals 12 residues. V was clipped by 7 bases and J by 5 bases, with 9 bases between them. CDR3 residues: CASNALHQPQHF. The CDR3, as DNA: TGTGCCAGCAACGCGTTACATCAGCCCCAGCATTTT.

V and J are TRBV15 and TRBJ2-1, with 8 bases aligning to TRBD1. Looked up from germline, CDR1 is LNHNV and CDR2 is YYDKDF (reference sequence). Unmatched junction bases numbered 4, after V lost 3 bases and J lost 3 bases. The CDR3 is 15 amino acids. DNA for the CDR3: TGTGCCACCAGCAGTGGACAGGGTAGCTACAATGAGCAGTTCTTC. The encoded protein is CATSSGQGSYNEQFF.

This clone occurred once. The V call is TRBV7-2, the J call TRBJ2-3; TRBD2 matches 9 bases. The CDR3 loop spans 15 amino acids. The V gene end was trimmed by 5 bases and the J gene end by 5 bases; junction bases not matched to a gene: 8. Germline CDR1 and CDR2: SGHTA and FQGNSA. The CDR3 region is CASSRASGTGDTQYF. Here the CDR3 DNA reads TGTGCCAGCAGCCGCGCTAGCGGGACCGGAGATACGCAGTATTTT.

The chain employs TRBV11-3 and TRBJ2-7; no clear D gene. V dropped 1 base and J dropped 3 bases, with 7 bases sitting between them. Germline V gene data show CDR1 as SGHNT and CDR2 as YENEEA. The CDR3 is 13 amino acids. In DNA, the CDR3 is TGTGCCAGCAGCTTAGGGCAGAACTACGAGCAGTACTTC. Translation gives CASSLGQNYEQYF.

A few counts support this clone. The chain recombines TRBV24-1 with TRBJ2-1; possible D gene TRBD1, 5 bases. The CDR3 runs 12 residues. Trimming cost V 3 bases and J 8 bases, with 7 bases left between them. The germline V gene has CDR1 KGHDR and CDR2 SFDVKD. CDR3 sequence (DNA): TGTGCCACCAGTGATCCAGGGTATGAGCAGTTCTTC. As protein: CATSDPGYEQFF.

The chain joins TRBV18 to TRBJ2-5, with D tentatively TRBD2 (5 bases). Germline V lookup: CDR1 KGHSH, CDR2 LQKENI. The V end lost 2 bases, the J end lost 5 bases, and 18 bases lay between the germline ends. This CDR3 region has 16 residues. DNA of the CDR3: TGTGCCAGCTCACCAGCATTCAGCGCCACGGGGGAGACCCAGTACTTC. This sequence encodes CASSPAFSATGETQYF.

This clone was picked up a small number of times. The chain has TRBV7-2 and TRBJ2-1; no clear D gene. From germline, CDR1 is SGHTA and CDR2 FQGNSA. V dropped 1 base and J dropped 3 bases, with 10 bases sitting between them. The CDR3 is 15 amino acids. The CDR3 nucleotides are TGTGCCAGCAGCTTAGTTGGCGGATTCTACAATGAGCAGTTCTTC. This codes for CASSLVGGFYNEQFF.

The chain uses TRBV6-5 and TRBJ2-3; perhaps TRBD1 as D (5 bases). The V gene's germline CDR1 is MNHEY and CDR2 SVGAGI. This CDR3 comprises 15 residues. V was cut by 6 bases and J by 6 bases, with 19 bases left in between. CDR3 nucleotides: TGTGCCAGCAGCCCGATGGTCGCAGGGTCGGATACGCAGTATTTT. It encodes CASSPMVAGSDTQYF.

The V gene is TRBV3-1 (or the pseudogene TRBV3-2), the J gene TRBJ1-2, with TRBD1 matching over 10 bases. Germline loops: CDR1 LGHDT, CDR2 YNNKEL (reference sequence). This CDR3 has 15 amino acids. V was clipped by 6 bases and J by 8 bases; unmatched bases: 12. This chain's CDR3 is CASRGTDRGNMGYTF. The DNA for the CDR3 is TGTGCCAGCAGGGGAACGGACAGGGGGAATATGGGCTACACCTTC.

This rearrangement joins TRBV13 to TRBJ1-2; perhaps TRBD1 as D (5 bases). CDR3 size: 14 residues. Trimming shortened V by 0 bases and J by 5 bases, and 10 bases separated the two germline ends. Germline CDR1 is PRHDT and CDR2 is FYEKMQ (reference sequence). The CDR3 nucleotides read TGTGCCAGCAGCTTAGGCCAGGGTCGGTATGGCTACACCTTC. Translated: CASSLGQGRYGYTF.

The genes are TRBV7-9 and TRBJ1-6; 11 bases align to TRBD1. Unmatched junction bases numbered 8, after V lost 7 bases and J lost 6 bases. Per germline, CDR1 SEHNR and CDR2 FQNEAQ (reference sequence). This CDR3 contains 16 residues. The CDR3 DNA sequence: TGTGCCAGCATCGGACAGGGGGCGCTTAGTAATTCACCCCTCCACTTT. This encodes CASIGQGALSNSPLHF.

This clone was found once. The chain carries TRBV19 and TRBJ2-1; 7 bases are shared with TRBD1. Germline CDR1 and CDR2: LNHDA and SQIVND (reference sequence). The CDR3 contains 12 residues. Trimming removed 4 bases from V and 8 bases from J; junction bases left unmatched: 2. CDR3 DNA: TGTGCCAGTAGTAACAGGGGACATGAGCAGTTCTTC. Translated, it gives CASSNRGHEQFF.

The rearrangement uses TRBV28 and TRBJ1-3; 8 bases agree with TRBD1. The V and J ends lost 9 bases and 2 bases, in that order; junction bases with no gene match: 9. Germline V lookup: CDR1 MDHEN, CDR2 SYDVKM. The CDR3 sequence is 15 residues long. In DNA, the CDR3 is TGTGCCAGTACTACAGGGGGACGTACTGGAAACACCATATATTTT. This sequence encodes CASTTGGRTGNTIYF.

The V call is TRBV9, the J call TRBJ2-5; TRBD1 agrees at 9 bases. The CDR3 length is 14 residues. From germline, CDR1 is SGDLS and CDR2 YYNGEE. V was clipped by 4 bases and J by 3 bases; unmatched bases: 4. The CDR3 sequence: CASSPRTGEETQYF. The CDR3 DNA reads as TGTGCCAGCAGCCCCCGGACAGGGGAAGAGACCCAGTACTTC.

In this sample, this clone turned up once. The J gene is TRBJ2-1, the V gene TRBV24-1; the match to TRBD2 covers 7 bases. This CDR3 has 17 amino acids. Germline CDR1 is KGHDR and CDR2 is SFDVKD. Losses at the gene ends were 0 bases for V and 6 bases for J; bases not matched to a gene: 10. CDR3: CATSDLWAGVSPNEQFF. In DNA, the CDR3 is TGTGCCACCAGTGATTTGTGGGCGGGAGTTAGCCCCAATGAGCAGTTCTTC.

V is TRBV7-9 and J is TRBJ1-6; D call uncertain. CDR1 and CDR2 (germline): SEHNR, FQNEAQ (reference sequence). Trimming removed 4 bases at V and 6 bases at J, with 10 bases between. The CDR3 extends over 14 amino acids. The CDR3 reads CASSSGLINSPLHF. CDR3 DNA: TGTGCCAGCAGCTCCGGTTTAATTAATTCACCCCTCCACTTT.

The chain has TRBV29-1 and TRBJ2-7; TRBD1 aligns across 7 bases. This CDR3 is 13 amino acids long. Trimming took 2 bases from V and 2 from J; bases not matched to a gene: 3. Germline CDR1 and CDR2: SQVTM and ANQGSEA. CDR3 residues: CSVELTGAYEQYF. CDR3 sequence (DNA): TGCAGCGTTGAATTAACAGGGGCCTACGAGCAGTACTTC.

The rearrangement uses TRBV11-3 and TRBJ1-1; weak D call: TRBD1 (6 bases). Trimming shortened V by 5 bases and J by 1 base, and 11 bases separated the two germline ends. The CDR3 is 14 residues long. Germline V lookup: CDR1 SGHNT, CDR2 YENEEA. Written as DNA, the CDR3 is TGTGCCAGCAGCAACAACAGGGCGAACACTGAAGCTTTCTTT. Its protein product is CASSNNRANTEAFF.

The CDR3, as DNA: TGTGCCAGCAGCACGCAGGCGTGGGGGAGGGATTCCTACGAGCAGTACTTC. Protein: CASSTQAWGRDSYEQYF. The V call is TRBV28, the J call TRBJ2-7, with 7 bases matching TRBD2. The CDR3 extends over 17 amino acids. Germline trimming cut 6 bases from V and 1 base from J; bases unmatched to any gene: 15. Germline-derived CDR1 and CDR2 are MDHEN and SYDVKM.

This chain joins TRBV18 and TRBJ1-1; 8 bases align to TRBD1. Trimming took 3 bases from V and 3 from J; bases not matched to a gene: 3. The germline V gene encodes CDR1 KGHSH and CDR2 LQKENI. This CDR3 region has 14 residues. CDR3 amino acids: CASSPQGADTEAFF. CDR3 coding DNA: TGTGCCAGCTCACCGCAGGGGGCGGACACTGAAGCTTTCTTT.

This clone has a handful of counts. V and J are TRBV6-5 and TRBJ1-3; perhaps TRBD1 as D (5 bases). CDR3 length: 15 residues. V was clipped by 6 bases and J by 0 bases, with 12 bases between them. Germline V gene sequence: CDR1 MNHEY, CDR2 SVGAGI. In DNA, the CDR3 is TGTGCCAGCAGCCGCCTCAGGGACTCTGGAAACACCATATATTTT. Protein product: CASSRLRDSGNTIYF.

This chain links TRBV29-1 with TRBJ2-3; TRBD2 is a possible D gene (5 bases). The ends were cut back, 0 bases at V and 8 bases at J, with 9 bases in the middle. CDR1 is SQVTM and CDR2 is ANQGSEA in the germline V gene. This CDR3 has 12 residues. CDR3 in DNA: TGCAGCGTTGAAGACGCAGGAGGTACGCAGTATTTT. Amino acid sequence: CSVEDAGGTQYF.

The chain links TRBV6-5 to TRBJ1-5; D is perhaps TRBD1 (5 bases). The CDR3 consists of 14 residues. The germline CDR1 and CDR2 sequences are MNHEY and SVGAGI. V was trimmed by 6 bases and J by 7 bases, leaving 16 bases between them. CDR3 in DNA: TGTGCCAGCAGGACGTGGGGGGGAGGACAGCCCCAGCATTTT. Translated, it gives CASRTWGGGQPQHF.

V and J are TRBV10-3 and TRBJ2-3; 8 nucleotides agree with TRBD2. In germline, CDR1 is ENHRY, CDR2 SYGVKD. J gave up 2 bases and V 0 bases, and 7 bases lay outside the gene matches. The length of the CDR3 is 17 residues. The CDR3 coding sequence is TGTGCCATCAGTGAGTCGGCTAGCGGGCTGGACACAGATACGCAGTATTTT. Its translation: CAISESASGLDTDTQYF.

This sequence joins TRBV4-2 and TRBJ2-5; 8 bases align to TRBD2. Per the germline V gene, CDR1 is LGHNA and CDR2 is YNFKEQ. CDR3 size: 17 residues. V was clipped by 1 base and J by 1 base; unmatched bases: 8. CDR3 DNA: TGTGCCAGCAGCCAAGGGGGAAGCGGGAGCTTCCAAGAGACCCAGTACTTC. Amino acids: CASSQGGSGSFQETQYF.